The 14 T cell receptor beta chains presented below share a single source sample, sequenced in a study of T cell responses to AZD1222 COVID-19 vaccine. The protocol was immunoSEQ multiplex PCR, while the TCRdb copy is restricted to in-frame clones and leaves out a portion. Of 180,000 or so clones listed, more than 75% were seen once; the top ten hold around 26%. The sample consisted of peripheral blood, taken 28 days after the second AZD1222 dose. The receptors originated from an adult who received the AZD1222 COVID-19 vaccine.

The CDR3 loop reads CASSPGLAKETQYF. The DNA of the CDR3 is TGTGCCAGCAGTCCCGGACTAGCCAAAGAGACCCAGTACTTC. V gene TRBV5-4 combines with J gene TRBJ2-5; 8 bases are shared with TRBD2. Germline V gene data show CDR1 as SGHNT and CDR2 as YYREEE (reference sequence). The CDR3 spans 14 residues. After removal of 5 bases from V and 3 bases from J, the junction contained 6 bases not matched to a gene.

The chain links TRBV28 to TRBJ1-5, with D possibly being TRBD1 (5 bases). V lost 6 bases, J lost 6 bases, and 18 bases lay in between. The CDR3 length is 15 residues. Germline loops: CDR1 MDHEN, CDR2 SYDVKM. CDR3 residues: CASRPPGGDGQPQHF. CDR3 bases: TGTGCCAGCAGACCTCCCGGGGGGGATGGTCAGCCCCAGCATTTT.

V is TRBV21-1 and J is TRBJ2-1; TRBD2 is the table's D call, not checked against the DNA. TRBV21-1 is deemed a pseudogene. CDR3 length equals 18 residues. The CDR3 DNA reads TGTGCCAGCAGCAAAGTAAGAAGGCTAGCGGGAGGTTGCAATGAGCAGTTCTTC. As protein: CASSKVRRLAGGCNEQFF.

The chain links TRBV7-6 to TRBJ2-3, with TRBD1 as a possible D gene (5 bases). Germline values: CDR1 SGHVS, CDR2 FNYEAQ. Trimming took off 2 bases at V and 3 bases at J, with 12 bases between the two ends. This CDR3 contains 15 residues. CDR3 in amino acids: CASSLRRASTDTQYF. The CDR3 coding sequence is TGTGCCAGCAGCTTACGCAGGGCATCTACAGATACGCAGTATTTT.

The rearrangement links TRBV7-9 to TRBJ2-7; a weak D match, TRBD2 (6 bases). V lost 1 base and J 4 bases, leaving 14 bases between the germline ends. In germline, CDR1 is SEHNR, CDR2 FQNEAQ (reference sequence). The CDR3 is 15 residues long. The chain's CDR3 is CASSLVGRGSYEQYF. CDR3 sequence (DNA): TGTGCCAGCAGCTTAGTAGGACGGGGGTCATACGAGCAGTACTTC.

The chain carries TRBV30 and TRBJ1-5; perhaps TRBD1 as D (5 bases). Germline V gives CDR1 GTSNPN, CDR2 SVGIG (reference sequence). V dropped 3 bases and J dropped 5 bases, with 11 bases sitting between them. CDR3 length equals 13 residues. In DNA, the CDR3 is TGTGCCTGGAGCCCCAGGGATGATCAGCCCCAGCATTTT. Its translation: CAWSPRDDQPQHF.

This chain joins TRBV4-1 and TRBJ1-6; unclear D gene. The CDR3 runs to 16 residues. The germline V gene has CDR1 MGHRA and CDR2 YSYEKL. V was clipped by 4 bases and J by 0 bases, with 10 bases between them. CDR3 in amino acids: CASSRGSSSYNSPLHF. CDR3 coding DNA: TGCGCCAGCAGCCGAGGATCGAGCTCCTATAATTCACCCCTCCACTTT.

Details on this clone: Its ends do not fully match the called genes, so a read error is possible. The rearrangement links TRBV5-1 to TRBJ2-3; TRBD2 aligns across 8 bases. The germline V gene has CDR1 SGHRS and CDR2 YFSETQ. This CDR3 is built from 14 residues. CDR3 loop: CASSLSLAGDMQYF. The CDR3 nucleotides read TGCGCCAGCAGCTTAAGTCTAGCGGGTGATATGCAGTATTTT.

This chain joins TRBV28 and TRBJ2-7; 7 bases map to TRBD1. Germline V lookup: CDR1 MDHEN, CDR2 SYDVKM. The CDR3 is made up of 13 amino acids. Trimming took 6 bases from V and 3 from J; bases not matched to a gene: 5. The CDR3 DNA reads TGTGCCAGCAGGAAATGGGACAGCTACGAGCAGTACTTC. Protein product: CASRKWDSYEQYF.

The CDR3 nucleotides read TGTGCCAGCAGTGGAGCCGGAAATCAGCCCCAGCATTTT. Translating it yields CASSGAGNQPQHF. This chain uses TRBV25-1 with TRBJ1-5; unclear D gene. Trimming took 4 bases from V and 4 from J, leaving 8 bases between them. The CDR3 consists of 13 residues. CDR1 and CDR2 (germline): MGHDK, SYGVNS.

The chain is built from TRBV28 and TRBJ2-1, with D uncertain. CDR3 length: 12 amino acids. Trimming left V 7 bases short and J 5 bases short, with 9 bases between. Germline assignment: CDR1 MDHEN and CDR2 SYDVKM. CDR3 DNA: TGTGCCAGCACGGCCTGGGACAATGAGCAGTTCTTC. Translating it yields CASTAWDNEQFF.

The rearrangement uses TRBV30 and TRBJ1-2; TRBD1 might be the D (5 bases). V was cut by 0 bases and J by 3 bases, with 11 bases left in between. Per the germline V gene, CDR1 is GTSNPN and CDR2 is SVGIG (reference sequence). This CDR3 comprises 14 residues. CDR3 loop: CAWSVSGGHYGYTF. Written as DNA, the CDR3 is TGTGCCTGGAGTGTTTCGGGGGGTCACTATGGCTACACCTTC.

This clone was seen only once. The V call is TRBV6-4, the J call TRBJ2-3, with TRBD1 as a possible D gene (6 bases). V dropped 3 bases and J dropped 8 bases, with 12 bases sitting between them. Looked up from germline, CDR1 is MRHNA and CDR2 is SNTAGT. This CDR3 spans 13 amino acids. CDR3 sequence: CASSDSGVGTQYF. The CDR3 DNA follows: TGTGCCAGCAGTGATTCAGGGGTGGGTACGCAGTATTTT.

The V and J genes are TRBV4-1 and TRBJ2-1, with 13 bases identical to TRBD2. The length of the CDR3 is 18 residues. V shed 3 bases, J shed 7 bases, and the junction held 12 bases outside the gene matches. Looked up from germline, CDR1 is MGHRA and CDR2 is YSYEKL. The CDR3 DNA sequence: TGCGCCAGCAGCCACCCACTAGCGGGAGGGCCCCCTGGGAATGAGCAGTTCTTC. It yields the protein CASSHPLAGGPPGNEQFF.